The rows below give T cell receptor beta chains drawn from one sample of a study of Ad26.COV2.S vaccination and SARS-CoV-2 variants. The repertoire was sequenced with immunoSEQ multiplex PCR; TCRdb's copy has only in-frame clones and lacks some. The repertoire holds roughly 510,000 clones, with around 90% as singletons. This specimen was peripheral blood, taken in a trial of Ad26.COV2.S vaccine versus placebo. All receptors derive from a person between 18 and 60 years old who received the Ad26.COV2.S COVID-19 vaccine or a placebo. Both conserved end residues are part of each CDR3. D genes are given only for firm matches. For some rows the clone size is stated as once, few or many, or as a class when expanded; others skip it.

v_call,d_call,j_call,clone_size,cdr3_nt,cdr3_aa
TRBV30,.,TRBJ1-4,.,TGTGCCTGGAGTGCCTCGTTAACTAATGAAAAACTGTTTTTT,CAWSASLTNEKLFF
TRBV10-3,TRBD2,TRBJ2-7,few,TGTGCCATCGGGGGACTACGAAACGAGCAGTACTTC,CAIGGLRNEQYF
TRBV7-3,.,TRBJ1-2,once,TGTGCCAGCAGCTTAAGCGGGGGTCCGAGTGGCTACACCTTC,CASSLSGGPSGYTF
TRBV7-6,.,TRBJ1-1,.,TGTGCCAGCAGCATAAAGGACGGGCACACTGAAGCTTTCTTT,CASSIKDGHTEAFF
TRBV4-1,.,TRBJ1-6,once,TGCGCCAGCAGCCAAGATGGTGGGCAGGATAGGAATTCACCCCTCCACTTT,CASSQDGGQDRNSPLHF
TRBV5-1,.,TRBJ2-5,.,TGCGCCAGCAGCTTTCAACCGGAACAAGAGACCCAGTACTTC,CASSFQPEQETQYF
TRBV2,.,TRBJ2-1,.,TGTGCCAGCGGTGGGAAATACAATGAGCAGTTCTTC,CASGGKYNEQFF
TRBV5-1,TRBD1,TRBJ2-7,.,TGCGCCACCAACGAATTACCGGGACAGGGTGCATACGAGCAGTACTTC,CATNELPGQGAYEQYF
TRBV15,.,TRBJ1-1,.,TGTGCCACCAGCTATCACCGTGGGCGTGAAGCTTTCTTT,CATSYHRGREAFF
TRBV21-1,.,TRBJ2-7,.,TGTGCCAGCAGCAAAAAGACAGGGGGCTACGAGCAGTACTTC,CASSKKTGGYEQYF
TRBV13,TRBD2,TRBJ2-2,.,TGTGCCAGCAGCTCCCCTCCGACAGCGGGAGGACGGACCGGGGAGCTGTTTTTT,CASSSPPTAGGRTGELFF
TRBV10-3,.,TRBJ2-2,.,TGTGCCATCAGTGTCGGGGGTTCTCCCGGGGAGCTGTTTTTT,CAISVGGSPGELFF
TRBV29-1,.,TRBJ2-7,.,TGCAGCGTCGCCGGGGCCTCGAACGAGCAGTACTTC,CSVAGASNEQYF
TRBV9,.,TRBJ2-2,.,TGTGCCAGCGACTTAGGGGGAGGGGCCGGGGAGCTGTTTTTT,CASDLGGGAGELFF
TRBV7-2,.,TRBJ2-7,.,TGTGCCAGCAGCTTAGCTGGCGGGACTTCGGTAGACGAGCAGTACTTC,CASSLAGGTSVDEQYF
TRBV7-2,.,TRBJ1-6,.,TGTGCCAGCAGCCCCCCCGGACGGACTAATTCACCCCTCCACTTT,CASSPPGRTNSPLHF
TRBV19,.,TRBJ2-2,.,TGTGCCAGTAGTACTACTAGAAAGAAGACCGGGGAGCTGTTTTTT,CASSTTRKKTGELFF
TRBV5-5,.,TRBJ1-5,.,TGTGCCAGCAGCTTGAGTAGCAATCAGCCCCAGCATTTT,CASSLSSNQPQHF
TRBV5-1,TRBD2,TRBJ2-5,.,TGCGCCAGCAGCTCCACAACTAGCGGGAGCCCCCAAGAGACCCAGTACTTC,CASSSTTSGSPQETQYF
TRBV14,.,TRBJ2-4,.,TGTGCCAGCAGCCGGCTCTCGGGCGCCAAAAACATTCAGTACTTC,CASSRLSGAKNIQYF
TRBV18,TRBD1,TRBJ1-4,.,TGTGCCAGCTCAGAGGGACAGGTCCTAACAAAACTGTTTTTT,CASSEGQVLTKLFF
TRBV28,.,TRBJ1-2,.,TGTGCCAGCAGTTTTAGGGGACGGGCCTATGGCTACACCTTC,CASSFRGRAYGYTF
TRBV28,.,TRBJ1-3,.,TGTGCCAGCAGTTTACTCCTTCAGGGCTCTGGAAACACCATATATTTT,CASSLLLQGSGNTIYF
TRBV4-2,.,TRBJ2-5,.,TGTGCCAGCAGCCAGAACTTGGGATTTGGAGAGACCCAGTACTTC,CASSQNLGFGETQYF
TRBV5-4,.,TRBJ2-1,.,TGTGCCAGCAGGCCAGACAGTAGCTCCTACAATGAGCAGTTCTTC,CASRPDSSSYNEQFF
TRBV27,TRBD2,TRBJ2-5,.,TGTGCCAGCAGTTCGGGACTAGCGGGAGATGGGACCCAGTACTTC,CASSSGLAGDGTQYF
TRBV3-1/TRBV3-2,TRBD2,TRBJ2-7,.,TGTGCCAGCAGCCCCCAAGCTAGCGGGCTCTACGAGCAGTACTTC,CASSPQASGLYEQYF
TRBV14,.,TRBJ2-7,.,TGTGCCAGCAGCCAAGATTGGGCGTCCTCCTACGAGCAGTACTTC,CASSQDWASSYEQYF